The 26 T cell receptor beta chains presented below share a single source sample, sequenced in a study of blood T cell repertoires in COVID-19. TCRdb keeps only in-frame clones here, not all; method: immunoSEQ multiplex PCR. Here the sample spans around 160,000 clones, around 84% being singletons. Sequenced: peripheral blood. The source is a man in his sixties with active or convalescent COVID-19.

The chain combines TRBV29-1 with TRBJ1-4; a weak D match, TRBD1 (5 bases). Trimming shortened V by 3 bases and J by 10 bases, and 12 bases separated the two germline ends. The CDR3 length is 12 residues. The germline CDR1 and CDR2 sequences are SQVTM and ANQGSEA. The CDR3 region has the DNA TGCAGCGTTGACGGGGGGACGGGAAAACTGTTTTTT. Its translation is CSVDGGTGKLFF.

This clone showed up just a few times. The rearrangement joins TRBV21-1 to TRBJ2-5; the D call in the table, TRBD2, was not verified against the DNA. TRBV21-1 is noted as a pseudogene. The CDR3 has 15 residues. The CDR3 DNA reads TGTGCCAGCAGCAAAGACCTAGCGGGAGGAGAGACCCAGTACTTC. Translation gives CASSKDLAGGETQYF.

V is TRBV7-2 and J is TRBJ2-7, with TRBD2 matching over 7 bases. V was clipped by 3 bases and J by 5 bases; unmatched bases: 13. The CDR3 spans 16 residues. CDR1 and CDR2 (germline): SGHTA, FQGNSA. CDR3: CASSFAVVAGVDEQYF. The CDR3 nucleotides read TGTGCCAGCAGCTTCGCAGTCGTCGCGGGAGTGGACGAGCAGTACTTC.

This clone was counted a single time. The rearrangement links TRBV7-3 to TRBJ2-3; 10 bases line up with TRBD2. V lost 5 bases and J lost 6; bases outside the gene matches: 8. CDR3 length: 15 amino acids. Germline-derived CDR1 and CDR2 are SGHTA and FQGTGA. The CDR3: CASSLRTSGADTQYF. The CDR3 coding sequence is TGTGCCAGCAGCCTCCGGACTAGCGGAGCGGATACGCAGTATTTT.

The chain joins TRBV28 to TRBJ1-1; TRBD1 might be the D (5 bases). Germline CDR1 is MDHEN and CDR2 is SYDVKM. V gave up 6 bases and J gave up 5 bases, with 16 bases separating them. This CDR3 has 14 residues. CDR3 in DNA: TGTGCCAGCAGACCCGCTGGGAGGGGTACTGAAGCTTTCTTT. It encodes CASRPAGRGTEAFF.

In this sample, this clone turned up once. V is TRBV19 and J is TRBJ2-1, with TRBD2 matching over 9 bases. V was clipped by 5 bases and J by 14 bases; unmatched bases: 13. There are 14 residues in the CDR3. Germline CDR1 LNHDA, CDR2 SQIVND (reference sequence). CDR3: CASSRGGRAGRKFF. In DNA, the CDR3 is TGTGCCAGTAGTCGAGGCGGGAGGGCCGGACGAAAGTTCTTC.

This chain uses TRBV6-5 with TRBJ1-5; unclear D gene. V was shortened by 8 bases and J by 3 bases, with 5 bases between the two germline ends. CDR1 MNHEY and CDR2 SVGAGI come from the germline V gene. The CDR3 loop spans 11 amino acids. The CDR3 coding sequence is TGTGCCAGCCGGGACAATCAGCCCCAGCATTTT. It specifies CASRDNQPQHF.

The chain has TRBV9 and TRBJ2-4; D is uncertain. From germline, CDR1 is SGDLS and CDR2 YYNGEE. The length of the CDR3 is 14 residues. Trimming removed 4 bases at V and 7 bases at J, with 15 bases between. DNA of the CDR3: TGTGCCAGCAGCCGTGAGGCTAGATCGAACATTCAGTACTTC. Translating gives CASSREARSNIQYF.

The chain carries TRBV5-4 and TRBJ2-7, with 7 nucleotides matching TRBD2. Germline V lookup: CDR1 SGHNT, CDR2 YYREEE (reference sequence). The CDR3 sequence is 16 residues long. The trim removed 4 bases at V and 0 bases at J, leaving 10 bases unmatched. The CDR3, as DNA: TGTGCCAGCAGCCTCGCGGGAGACGGGAGCTCCTACGAGCAGTACTTC. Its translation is CASSLAGDGSSYEQYF.

CDR3 in DNA: TGCGCCAGCAGCTTGACCGGGACAGACCAGTACGAGCAGTACTTC. Amino acid sequence: CASSLTGTDQYEQYF. This chain connects TRBV5-1 to TRBJ2-7; 7 bases fit TRBD1. The germline gives CDR1 SGHRS, CDR2 YFSETQ. V lost 1 base to trimming and J lost 4 bases; unmatched junction nucleotides: 8. The length of the CDR3 is 15 residues.

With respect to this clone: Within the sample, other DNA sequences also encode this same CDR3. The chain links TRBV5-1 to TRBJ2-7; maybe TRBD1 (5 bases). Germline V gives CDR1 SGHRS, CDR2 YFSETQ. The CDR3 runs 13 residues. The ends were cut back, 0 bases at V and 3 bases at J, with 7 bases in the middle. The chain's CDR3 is CASSLGQSYEQYF. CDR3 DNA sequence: TGCGCCAGCAGCTTGGGACAGAGCTACGAGCAGTACTTC.

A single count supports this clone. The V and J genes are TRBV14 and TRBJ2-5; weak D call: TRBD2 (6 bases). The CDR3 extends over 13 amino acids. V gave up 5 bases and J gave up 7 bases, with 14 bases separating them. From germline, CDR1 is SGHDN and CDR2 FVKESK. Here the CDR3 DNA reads TGTGCCAGCAGCGGGGGGTCGGTGTGGACCCAGTACTTC. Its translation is CASSGGSVWTQYF.

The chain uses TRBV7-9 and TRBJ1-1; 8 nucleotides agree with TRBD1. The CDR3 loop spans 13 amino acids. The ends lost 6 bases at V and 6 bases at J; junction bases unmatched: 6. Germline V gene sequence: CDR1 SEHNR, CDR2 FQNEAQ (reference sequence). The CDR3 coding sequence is TGTGCCAGCAGATACAGGGGGGGACCTGAAGCTTTCTTT. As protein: CASRYRGGPEAFF. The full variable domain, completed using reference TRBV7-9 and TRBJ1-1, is DTGVSQNPRHKITKRGQNVTFRCDPISEHNRLYWYRQTLGQGPEFLTYFQNEAQLEKSRLLSDRFSAERPKGSFSTLEIQRTEQGDSAMYLCASRYRGGPEAFFGQGTRLTVV.

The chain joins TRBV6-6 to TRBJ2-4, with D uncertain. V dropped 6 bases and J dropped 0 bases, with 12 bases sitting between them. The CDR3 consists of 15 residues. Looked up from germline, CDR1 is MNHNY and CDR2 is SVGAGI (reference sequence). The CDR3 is CASSPTVEAKNIQYF. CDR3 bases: TGTGCCAGCAGCCCAACAGTGGAAGCCAAAAACATTCAGTACTTC.

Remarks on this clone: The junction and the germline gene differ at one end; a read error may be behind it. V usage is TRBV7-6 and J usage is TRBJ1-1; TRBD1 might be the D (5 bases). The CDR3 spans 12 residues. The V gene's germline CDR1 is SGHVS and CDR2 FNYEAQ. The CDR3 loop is CASSVTGTEAFF. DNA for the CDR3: TGTGCCAGCAGCGTCACCGGGACTGAGGCTTTCTTT.

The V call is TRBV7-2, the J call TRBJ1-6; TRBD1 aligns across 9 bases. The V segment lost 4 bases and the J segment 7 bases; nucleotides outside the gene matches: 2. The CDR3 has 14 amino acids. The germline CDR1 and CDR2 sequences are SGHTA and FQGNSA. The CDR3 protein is CASSSGQGNSPLHF. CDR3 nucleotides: TGTGCCAGCAGCTCCGGACAGGGGAATTCACCCCTCCACTTT.

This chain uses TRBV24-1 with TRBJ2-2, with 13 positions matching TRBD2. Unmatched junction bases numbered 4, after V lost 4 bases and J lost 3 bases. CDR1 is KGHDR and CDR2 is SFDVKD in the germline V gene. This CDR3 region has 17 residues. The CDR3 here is CATSEGTSGEYTGELFF. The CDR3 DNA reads TGTGCCACCAGTGAGGGGACTAGCGGGGAATACACCGGGGAGCTGTTTTTT.

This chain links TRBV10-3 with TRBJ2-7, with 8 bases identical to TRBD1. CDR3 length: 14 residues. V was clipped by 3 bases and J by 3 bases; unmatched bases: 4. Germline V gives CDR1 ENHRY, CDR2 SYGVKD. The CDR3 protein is CAISDPDRDYEQYF. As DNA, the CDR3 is TGTGCCATCAGTGACCCGGACAGGGACTACGAGCAGTACTTC.

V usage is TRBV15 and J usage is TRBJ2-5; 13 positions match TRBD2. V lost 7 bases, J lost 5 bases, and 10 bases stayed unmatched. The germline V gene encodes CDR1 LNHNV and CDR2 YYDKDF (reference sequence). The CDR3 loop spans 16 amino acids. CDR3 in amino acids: CATTNRLAGGGETQYF. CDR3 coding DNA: TGTGCCACCACTAACAGACTAGCGGGAGGAGGGGAGACCCAGTACTTC.

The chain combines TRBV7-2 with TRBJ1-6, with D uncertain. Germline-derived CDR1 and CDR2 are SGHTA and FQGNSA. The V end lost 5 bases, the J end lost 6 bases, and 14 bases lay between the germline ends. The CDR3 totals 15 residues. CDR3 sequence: CASSGPPAGNSPLHF. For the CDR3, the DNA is TGTGCCAGCAGCGGACCCCCCGCGGGTAATTCACCCCTCCACTTT.

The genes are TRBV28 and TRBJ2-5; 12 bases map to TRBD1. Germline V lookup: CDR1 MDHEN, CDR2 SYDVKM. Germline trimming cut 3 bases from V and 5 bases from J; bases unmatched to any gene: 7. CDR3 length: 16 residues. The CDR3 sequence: CASSFTGTGGWETQYF. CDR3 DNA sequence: TGTGCCAGCAGTTTTACCGGGACAGGGGGCTGGGAGACCCAGTACTTC.

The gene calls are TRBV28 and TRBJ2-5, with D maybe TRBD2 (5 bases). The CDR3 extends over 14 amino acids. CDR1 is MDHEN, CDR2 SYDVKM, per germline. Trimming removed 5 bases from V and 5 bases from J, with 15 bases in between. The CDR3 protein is CASSLVAILETQYF. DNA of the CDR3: TGTGCCAGCAGTCTTGTAGCGATTTTGGAGACCCAGTACTTC.

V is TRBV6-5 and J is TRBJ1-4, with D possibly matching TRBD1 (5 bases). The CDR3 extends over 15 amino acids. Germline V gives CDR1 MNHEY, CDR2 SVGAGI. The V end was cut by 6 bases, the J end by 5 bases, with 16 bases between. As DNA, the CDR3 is TGTGCCAGCAGAGCTCCGGGTAGGACAAATGAAAAACTGTTTTTT. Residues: CASRAPGRTNEKLFF.

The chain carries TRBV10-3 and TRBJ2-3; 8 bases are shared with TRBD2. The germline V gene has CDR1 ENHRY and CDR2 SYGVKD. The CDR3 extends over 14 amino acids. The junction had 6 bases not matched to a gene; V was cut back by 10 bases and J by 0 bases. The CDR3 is CATREGGSTDTQYF. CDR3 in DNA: TGTGCCACCCGGGAGGGCGGTAGCACAGATACGCAGTATTTT.

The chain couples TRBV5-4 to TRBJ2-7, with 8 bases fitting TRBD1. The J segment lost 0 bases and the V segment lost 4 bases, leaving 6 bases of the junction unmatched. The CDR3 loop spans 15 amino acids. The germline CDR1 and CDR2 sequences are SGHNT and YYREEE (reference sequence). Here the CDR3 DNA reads TGTGCCAGCAGCAAGGGACAGGTCAGCTCCTACGAGCAGTACTTC. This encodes CASSKGQVSSYEQYF.

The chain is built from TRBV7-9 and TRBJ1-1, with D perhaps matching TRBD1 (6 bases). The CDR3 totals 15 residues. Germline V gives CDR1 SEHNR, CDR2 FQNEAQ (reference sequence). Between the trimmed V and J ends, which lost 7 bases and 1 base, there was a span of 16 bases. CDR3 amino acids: CASTEWWGQNTEAFF. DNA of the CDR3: TGTGCCAGCACCGAATGGTGGGGGCAGAACACTGAAGCTTTCTTT.